The T cell receptor beta chain described here comes from a study of chemoradiotherapy in HPV16-positive cancers. Germline V gives CDR1 MGHRA, CDR2 YSYEKL. The CDR3 length is 16 residues. Trimming pared 0 bases from V and 2 bases from J, leaving 11 bases between. Sequenced by immunoSEQ multiplex PCR; TCRdb stores in-frame clones only, minus some. The data hold about 10,000 clones, with about 83% observed a single time. Study-wide results and limits: Better recurrence-free survival went with HPV-responsive T-cell expansion in HPV16-positive patients. Non-HPV-specific T cells did not expand in tumors during treatment, whereas candidate HPV-specific clones and E7-related motifs did.

Concerning this clone: Its specificity is unknown.

The origin of this receptor is a human donor with HPV-associated anogenital cancer. The chain couples TRBV4-1 to TRBJ1-5, with D possibly matching TRBD1 (5 bases). Here the sequenced sample was blood, taken from a patient who underwent chemoradiotherapy. The CDR3 sequence is CASSQDGGGGNQPQHF. CDR3 nucleotide sequence: TGCGCCAGCAGCCAAGACGGGGGAGGTGGCAATCAGCCCCAGCATTTT.